What follows describes a single TCR beta chain. The sample is drawn from a study of blood T cell repertoires in COVID-19. For the study at large: Italy, Spain and the United States were the sources of the convalescent and acute COVID-19 samples.

The V and J ends lost 7 bases and 4 bases respectively, with 15 bases between them. Germline V gives CDR1 MNHEY, CDR2 SVGAGI. This CDR3 comprises 14 residues. In the original workflow: Using reference gene primer amplification, nucleated cell counts were estimated. Clones were sequenced by immunoSEQ multiplex PCR, and TCRdb holds only the in-frame ones, with some missing. V and J calls and clone size are as listed in that table; D and trimming were resolved from the DNA. This sample has approximately 89,000 clones; more than 75% occur once, and the top ten carry around 13%. This chain joins TRBV6-5 and TRBJ2-3; D is possibly TRBD2 (5 bases). The specimen was peripheral blood. This sequence originates from a woman aged 70-85 years with acute or convalescent COVID-19. The CDR3 region has the DNA TGTGCCAGCATTCTAGCTCCTTTCTCAGATACGCAGTATTTT. Translated, it gives CASILAPFSDTQYF.